Listed below are T cell receptor beta chains from one sample, sequenced in a study of sequential checkpoint blockade in melanoma. Produced via immunoSEQ multiplex PCR; TCRdb's table is partial and in-frame only. The table lists approximately 34,000 clones, about 83% of them singletons. Source: CD8+ T cells sorted from blood (inferred from file names), taken from a patient given nivolumab and ipilimumab in sequence. These receptors all stem from a human donor with melanoma. Both conserved end residues are part of each CDR3. Fields, in order: J gene, V gene, D gene, CDR3 protein. The D gene is left open where the match is weak.

J: TRBJ1-5; V: TRBV7-2; D: -; CDR3: CASSLGRASQPQHF
J: TRBJ1-1; V: TRBV13; D: TRBD1; CDR3: CASSQAQQGSGFEAFF
J: TRBJ2-1; V: TRBV29-1; D: -; CDR3: CSDRNEQFF
J: TRBJ2-3; V: TRBV9; D: TRBD2; CDR3: CASSVDNLGLASPFTDTQYF
J: TRBJ2-2; V: TRBV6-1; D: TRBD1; CDR3: CASSVWTGGAGTGELFF
J: TRBJ1-2; V: TRBV16; D: TRBD1; CDR3: CASSPYSVGTGESGYTF
J: TRBJ2-5; V: TRBV6-5; D: -; CDR3: CASSYYGQMSETQYF
J: TRBJ2-1; V: TRBV19; D: -; CDR3: CASSHLGINEQFF
J: TRBJ2-2; V: TRBV18; D: TRBD2; CDR3: CASSPSTSGSASGELFF
J: TRBJ1-2; V: TRBV9; D: -; CDR3: CASSVQGDGYTF
J: TRBJ1-2; V: TRBV6-1; D: -; CDR3: CATTYRQSPDYGYTF
J: TRBJ2-1; V: TRBV5-5; D: -; CDR3: CASSSPQGGNEQFF
J: TRBJ2-1; V: TRBV19; D: TRBD2; CDR3: CASRSGRATEQFF
J: TRBJ1-1; V: TRBV27; D: -; CDR3: CASSWGQNTEAFF
J: TRBJ2-7; V: TRBV28; D: TRBD2; CDR3: CASSVEREIYEQYF
J: TRBJ1-4; V: TRBV7-8; D: -; CDR3: CASSLAHKRNEKLFF
J: TRBJ2-7; V: TRBV7-9; D: -; CDR3: CASSLVAGNEQYF
J: TRBJ2-1; V: TRBV9; D: TRBD2; CDR3: CASSLTSGANEQFF
J: TRBJ2-7; V: TRBV6-5; D: TRBD2; CDR3: CASSLPGLASYAQYF
J: TRBJ2-7; V: TRBV6-1; D: TRBD2; CDR3: CASSESLTSGGWGYEQYF
J: TRBJ2-5; V: TRBV27; D: TRBD1; CDR3: CASRPDRGLETQYF
J: TRBJ2-3; V: TRBV4-1; D: TRBD1; CDR3: CASSQERIQGLGDTQYF
J: TRBJ2-7; V: TRBV11-3; D: TRBD1; CDR3: CASSPGQNYEQYF
J: TRBJ2-7; V: TRBV6-4; D: TRBD2; CDR3: CASSASGTSGTYEQYF
J: TRBJ1-1; V: TRBV6-1; D: -; CDR3: CATQGWENTETFF
J: TRBJ2-7; V: TRBV4-2; D: -; CDR3: CASSQVHGQTYEQYF
J: TRBJ1-2; V: TRBV19; D: -; CDR3: CASSNTGMEGYTF
J: TRBJ1-5; V: TRBV19; D: -; CDR3: CASSLRVSNQPQHF
J: TRBJ1-5; V: TRBV7-9; D: -; CDR3: CASSLGRGFNQPQHF
J: TRBJ1-5; V: TRBV28; D: -; CDR3: CASSSYLLKQGYGQPQHF
J: TRBJ2-5; V: TRBV2; D: -; CDR3: CASSDYPTGPSAAQYF
J: TRBJ2-4; V: TRBV10-1; D: -; CDR3: CATLTRPRENIQYF
J: TRBJ1-1; V: TRBV10-3; D: -; CDR3: CAISDIRQDTMNTEAFF
J: TRBJ2-1; V: TRBV27; D: -; CDR3: CASRRGGGPYQTYNEQFF
J: TRBJ2-7; V: TRBV5-1; D: TRBD2; CDR3: CASSFTSGGDEQYF
J: TRBJ2-1; V: TRBV5-1; D: -; CDR3: CASSLGLANEQFF
J: TRBJ2-7; V: TRBV5-6; D: TRBD2; CDR3: CASSFSGRDSYEQYF
J: TRBJ2-7; V: TRBV28; D: -; CDR3: CASSFPPAGEPYEQYF
J: TRBJ1-5; V: TRBV6-5; D: -; CDR3: CATQVRGGNQPQHF
J: TRBJ2-7; V: TRBV20-1; D: -; CDR3: CSAREPYEQYF
J: TRBJ1-4; V: TRBV6-6; D: -; CDR3: CASSYSSESSEEKLFF
J: TRBJ1-1; V: TRBV9; D: -; CDR3: CASSGQGKDTEAFF
J: TRBJ1-2; V: TRBV27; D: -; CDR3: CASSLKGQGQGYTF
J: TRBJ1-1; V: TRBV6-5; D: TRBD1; CDR3: CASRETDRLNTEAFF
J: TRBJ2-5; V: TRBV4-1; D: TRBD2; CDR3: CASSLTSGRTETQYF
J: TRBJ2-3; V: TRBV27; D: TRBD1; CDR3: CASRPTGGRDTQYF
J: TRBJ2-1; V: TRBV6-5; D: TRBD1; CDR3: CASSTDREVNEQFF
J: TRBJ2-5; V: TRBV5-1; D: TRBD2; CDR3: CASSDPTSGGVYAQETQYF
J: TRBJ1-2; V: TRBV15; D: TRBD1; CDR3: CATRDPGQGPYGYTF
J: TRBJ1-1; V: TRBV7-8; D: TRBD1; CDR3: CASSLDTGAEAFF
J: TRBJ1-2; V: TRBV4-1; D: -; CDR3: CASSQDPGAYGYTF
J: -; V: TRBV5-1; D: -; CDR3: CASSLDGYSYEQYF
J: TRBJ1-2; V: TRBV7-9; D: -; CDR3: CASSEGQSAHYGYTF
J: TRBJ2-3; V: TRBV5-1; D: TRBD2; CDR3: CASSGGTSETDTQYF
J: TRBJ1-1; V: TRBV2; D: -; CDR3: CASSEGRGMNTEAFF
J: TRBJ2-2; V: TRBV6-5; D: -; CDR3: CAIKDRDSKVEELFF
J: TRBJ2-1; V: TRBV27; D: -; CDR3: CASGGNEQFF
J: TRBJ1-2; V: TRBV19; D: TRBD1; CDR3: CASSIPGGWYGYTF
J: TRBJ2-1; V: TRBV7-6; D: TRBD2; CDR3: CASSYQREARNEQFF
J: TRBJ1-1; V: TRBV6-5; D: -; CDR3: CASRRGGDTEAFF